Below, 8 T cell receptor beta chains from the same sample are listed, as sequenced in a study of CD8 T cells in Susac syndrome. Random hexamers were used to reverse transcribe an amount of roughly 0.5 to 1 ug RNA. TCRdb called the immunoSEQ multiplex PCR reads again in MiXCR, with one record for every CDR3 protein. This table has approximately 180,000 distinct CDR3 sequences, approximately 95% appearing once. The sequencing input was CD4+ T cells from PBMCs. Receptor source: a human donor with multiple sclerosis.

The rearrangement links TRBV5-1 to TRBJ2-7; D is ambiguous. The CDR3 spans 16 residues. The V gene's germline CDR1 is SGHRS and CDR2 YFSETQ. V lost 4 bases and J lost 1, with 18 bases in between. CDR3 in amino acids: CASSPGPTSHSYEQYF. For the CDR3, the DNA is TGCGCCAGCAGCCCAGGCCCCACCTCCCATTCCTACGAGCAGTACTTC.

The V and J genes are TRBV3-1 and TRBJ1-3; D gene uncertain. The length of the CDR3 is 15 residues. Looked up from germline, CDR1 is LGHDT and CDR2 is YNNKEL (reference sequence). V shed 4 bases and J shed 0 bases, with 10 bases lying between them. CDR3 DNA: TGTGCCAGCAGCCGGAGCACTTCCTCTGGAAACACCATATATTTT. Translating it yields CASSRSTSSGNTIYF.

The chain uses TRBV29-1 and TRBJ2-3; the match to TRBD1 covers 9 bases. Germline CDR1 reads SQVTM; CDR2 reads ANQGSEA. The CDR3 has 12 residues. With V trimmed by 8 bases and J by 6 bases, 6 bases remained unmatched. DNA of the CDR3: TGCAGCCTTTGGACAGGGGCCGATACGCAGTATTTT. As protein: CSLWTGADTQYF.

This chain connects TRBV7-2 to TRBJ1-2, with a weak D call TRBD1 (6 bases). V dropped 5 bases and J dropped 6 bases, with 16 bases sitting between them. Per germline, CDR1 SGHTA and CDR2 FQGNSA. The CDR3 is made up of 14 amino acids. The CDR3 is CASSPGAARDGYTF. DNA of the CDR3: TGTGCCAGCAGCCCAGGGGCTGCCCGGGATGGCTACACCTTC.

This rearrangement joins TRBV20-1 to TRBJ2-5; TRBD2 aligns across 7 bases. The germline gives CDR1 DFQATT, CDR2 SNEGSKA (reference sequence). With V trimmed by 7 bases and J by 2 bases, 7 bases remained unmatched. This CDR3 is built from 13 residues. The CDR3 loop is CSGMGGGQETQYF. As DNA, the CDR3 is TGCAGTGGGATGGGGGGGGGACAAGAGACCCAGTACTTC.

This chain joins TRBV12-5 and TRBJ1-2, with TRBD1 matching 12 bases. Germline values: CDR1 LGHNT, CDR2 FRNRAP. V gave up 6 bases and J gave up 13 bases; unmatched junction bases: 12. The length of the CDR3 is 14 residues. CDR3 DNA: TGTGCTAGTGGCCAACGGGACAGGGGGCTGCGGGGCACCTTC. It is translated as CASGQRDRGLRGTF.

CDR3 sequence: CASSTEGSTSGNTIYF. CDR3 sequence (DNA): TGCGCCAGCAGCACCGAAGGGTCAACCTCTGGAAACACCATATATTTT. The chain has TRBV5-1 and TRBJ1-3; D gene uncertain. This CDR3 comprises 16 residues. Trimming left V 4 bases short and J 0 bases short, with 14 bases between. CDR1 is SGHRS and CDR2 is YFSETQ in the germline V gene.

The chain joins TRBV12-3 or TRBV12-4 to TRBJ2-5; tentatively, D is TRBD2 (5 bases). Trimming removed 5 bases at V and 5 bases at J, with 9 bases between. This CDR3 spans 12 amino acids. The CDR3 here is CASSRTGETQYF. CDR3 bases: TGTGCCAGCAGTCGGACGGGGGAGACCCAGTACTTC.